This T cell receptor (beta chain) derives from a study of OX40 agonist ivuxolimab in advanced cancers. Study as a whole: Patients undergoing dose escalation presented with hepatocellular carcinoma, melanoma, renal cell or head and neck cancer. Three patients responded partially, comprising one with hepatocellular carcinoma and two with cutaneous melanoma.

Whole-study results and caveats: Clones of CD4+ and CD8+ blood T cells grew by week 6 at doses of 0.1 to 3.0 mg/kg. Averaging showed that CD8+ T cells had more expanded clones than CD4+ did.

Points on this clone: As yet, its antigen is unknown.

Clones were sequenced by immunoSEQ multiplex PCR, and TCRdb holds only the in-frame ones, with some missing. The sample holds more than 30,000 clones, approximately 86% seen once. The CDR3 spans 17 residues. Germline lookup yields CDR1 KGHSH and CDR2 LQKENI. V dropped 0 bases and J dropped 6 bases, with 18 bases sitting between them. The starting material was CD4+ or CD8+ T cells sorted from blood, obtained in a trial of the OX40 agonist ivuxolimab. The receptor's source is an adult with an advanced solid tumor such as melanoma, head and neck, liver or kidney cancer. The V call is TRBV18, the J call TRBJ2-4, with D perhaps matching TRBD2 (6 bases). The CDR3 DNA sequence: TGTGCCAGCTCACCACCGAGGAGGGGCGGCCAAGCAAACATTCAGTACTTC. Protein: CASSPPRRGGQANIQYF.